A selection of T cell receptor beta chains follows, all from one sample in a study of identical twins. MiXCR was run by TCRdb on the 5' RACE reads, yielding one entry per CDR3 protein. The sample includes around 550,000 distinct CDR3 sequences, 12% to 15% of them seen just once. These data also featured in a second study, about yellow fever vaccine responses in identical twins.

The sequencing input was CD4+ T cells sorted from blood. The receptors stem from a woman under 30 in good health. Each CDR3 is given with its conserved first and last residue. The D gene is left open where the match is weak. Not every row has a clone size; where given, it reads once, few, many or a size class.

12	TRBV12-5	TRBJ2-2	-	-	CASGLYTGELFF	TGTGCTAGTGGTTTGTATACCGGGGAGCTGTTTTTT
12	TRBV12-3/TRBV12-4	TRBJ1-2	TRBD1	-	CASSQGASGYTF	TGTGCCAGCAGTCAGGGGGCATCTGGCTACACCTTC
13	TRBV20-1	TRBJ1-4	-	-	CSARWQGGEKLFF	TGCAGTGCAAGATGGCAGGGTGGTGAAAAACTGTTTTTT
17	TRBV12-3/TRBV12-4	TRBJ1-6	-	few	CASSFKHSRPNNSPLHF	TGTGCCAGCAGTTTTAAACACAGCAGACCGAATAATTCACCCCTCCACTTT
18	TRBV7-2	TRBJ2-1	TRBD2	few	CASSLALAGLVSYNEQFF	TGTGCCAGCAGCTTGGCACTAGCGGGATTAGTATCCTACAATGAGCAGTTCTTC
14	TRBV2	TRBJ2-1	-	-	CASRRTPSSNEQFF	TGTGCCAGCAGACGGACCCCCAGCTCGAATGAGCAGTTCTTC
14	TRBV29-1	TRBJ2-2	-	-	CSVVGQGHTGELFF	TGCAGCGTTGTAGGGCAGGGACACACCGGGGAGCTGTTTTTT
16	TRBV5-1	TRBJ2-3	TRBD2	few	CASSTDSGSGTDTQYF	TGCGCCAGCAGCACTGATAGCGGGAGCGGCACAGATACGCAGTATTTT
13	TRBV20-1	TRBJ2-1	-	-	CSVCGTPGCEQFF	TGCAGTGTTTGCGGGACCCCTGGGTGTGAGCAGTTCTTC
14	TRBV5-1	TRBJ1-2	-	-	CASSTRGANYGYTF	TGCGCCAGCAGCACGAGGGGAGCTAACTATGGCTACACCTTC
15	TRBV10-2	TRBJ2-5	-	few	CASRPQGFAQETQYF	TGCGCCAGCAGACCCCAGGGATTCGCACAAGAGACCCAGTACTTC
14	TRBV5-1	TRBJ2-1	-	few	CASSLDGLYNEQFF	TGCGCCAGCAGCTTGGATGGGTTATACAATGAGCAGTTCTTC
15	TRBV28	TRBJ2-2	TRBD2	-	CASGGVAGGTGELFF	TGTGCCAGCGGGGGAGTAGCGGGAGGCACCGGGGAGCTGTTTTTT
14	TRBV2	TRBJ2-7	-	-	CASSGVASVYEQYF	TGTGCCAGCAGTGGTGTGGCTAGCGTCTACGAGCAGTACTTC
19	TRBV27	TRBJ2-1	TRBD2	-	CASRIVGLAGANSYNEQFF	TGTGCCAGCCGTATTGTGGGACTAGCGGGGGCAAACTCCTACAATGAGCAGTTCTTC
15	TRBV7-8	TRBJ2-3	TRBD2	few	CASSAREGYTDTQYF	TGTGCCAGCAGCGCGCGGGAGGGATACACAGATACGCAGTATTTT
13	TRBV28	TRBJ2-7	-	few	CASSFTATYEQYF	TGTGCCAGCAGTTTCACAGCGACCTACGAGCAGTACTTC
15	TRBV11-2	TRBJ1-1	-	many	CASSLDLQVNTEAFF	TGTGCCAGCAGCTTAGATTTACAGGTGAACACTGAAGCTTTCTTT
15	TRBV7-9	TRBJ2-7	TRBD1	-	CASSPGQGIYYEQYF	TGTGCCAGCAGTCCCGGACAGGGAATTTACTACGAGCAGTACTTC
15	TRBV3-1	TRBJ2-1	TRBD1	-	CASSPRQGLRNEQFF	TGTGCCAGCAGCCCTAGACAGGGGTTGAGGAATGAGCAGTTCTTC
12	TRBV7-2	TRBJ2-1	-	-	CASSLVWREQFF	TGTGCCAGCAGCTTAGTGTGGCGGGAGCAGTTCTTC
13	TRBV5-1	TRBJ1-1	-	few	CASSLLLNTEAFF	TGCGCCAGCAGCTTGCTCCTGAACACTGAAGCTTTCTTT
16	TRBV6-1	TRBJ2-3	TRBD2	few	CASSEMTSGTTDTQYF	TGTGCCAGCAGTGAAATGACTAGCGGGACAACAGATACGCAGTATTTT
15	TRBV20-1	TRBJ1-3	-	few	CSARDDRPEGNTIYF	TGCAGTGCTAGAGATGACAGACCCGAGGGAAACACCATATATTTT
16	TRBV12-3/TRBV12-4	TRBJ1-5	-	-	CASSSRAQGLNQPQHF	TGTGCCAGCAGTTCTCGCGCACAAGGGTTGAATCAGCCCCAGCATTTT
14	TRBV2	TRBJ2-7	TRBD2	-	CASIGLAGGREQYF	TGTGCCAGCATTGGACTAGCGGGAGGACGGGAGCAGTACTTC
13	TRBV15	TRBJ2-2	-	few	CATSRGVAGELFF	TGTGCCACCAGCAGAGGGGTAGCCGGGGAGCTGTTTTTT
14	TRBV19	TRBJ1-1	-	few	CASSAGDINTEAFF	TGTGCCAGTAGCGCAGGGGATATAAACACTGAAGCTTTCTTT
15	TRBV6-5	TRBJ2-2	TRBD1	-	CASKDRSEHTGELFF	TGTGCCAGCAAGGACAGGTCCGAGCACACCGGGGAGCTGTTTTTT
17	TRBV5-1	TRBJ2-4	TRBD2	-	CASSSSAGTSGSLIQYF	TGCGCCAGCAGCTCCTCTGCCGGGACTAGCGGGAGTCTCATTCAGTACTTC
14	TRBV20-1	TRBJ2-7	TRBD2	few	CSASFGTNTYEQYF	TGCAGTGCTTCATTCGGGACTAACACCTACGAGCAGTACTTC
17	TRBV29-1	TRBJ2-3	TRBD2	few	CSVSRGGSVRSTDTQYF	TGCAGCGTCAGTCGGGGCGGGAGTGTTAGAAGTACAGATACGCAGTATTTT
15	TRBV10-3	TRBJ1-2	-	-	CAISEFPPGEEGYTF	TGTGCCATCAGTGAGTTCCCGCCCGGGGAGGAAGGCTACACCTTC
16	TRBV12-3/TRBV12-4	TRBJ1-2	TRBD1	-	CASRPGTVRMDYGYTF	TGTGCCAGCAGACCCGGGACAGTACGGATGGATTATGGCTACACCTTC
16	TRBV28	TRBJ2-3	TRBD2	few	CASSLLDGGGTDTQYF	TGTGCCAGCAGTTTATTGGACGGGGGGGGCACAGATACGCAGTATTTT
15	TRBV15	TRBJ2-3	TRBD2	many	CATSTRLAGVNTQYF	TGTGCCACCAGCACCCGGCTAGCGGGGGTTAATACGCAGTATTTT
15	TRBV6-5	TRBJ1-1	-	-	CASSYGGLMNTEAFF	TGTGCCAGCAGTTACGGGGGGTTAATGAACACTGAAGCTTTCTTT
14	TRBV12-3/TRBV12-4	TRBJ2-1	TRBD2	many	CASSLDPSGNEQFF	TGTGCCAGCAGTTTAGATCCTAGCGGGAATGAGCAGTTCTTC
17	TRBV7-9	TRBJ2-3	TRBD2	few	CASSLVLTGGRYSTQYF	TGTGCCAGCAGCTTAGTCCTCACGGGGGGGCGATACAGTACGCAGTATTTT
13	TRBV5-1	TRBJ1-1	TRBD1	-	CASKEGADTEAFF	TGCGCCAGCAAAGAGGGGGCGGACACTGAAGCTTTCTTT
13	TRBV19	TRBJ2-2	-	-	CASSVLFTGELFF	TGTGCCAGTAGTGTTTTATTCACCGGGGAGCTGTTTTTT
18	TRBV5-6	TRBJ2-1	TRBD2	few	CASSLRTSGRRDYNEQFF	TGTGCCAGCAGCTTGAGAACTAGCGGGAGGAGGGACTACAATGAGCAGTTCTTC
14	TRBV28	TRBJ1-5	TRBD1	few	CASRGQGGNQPQHF	TGTGCCAGCAGGGGACAGGGCGGCAATCAGCCCCAGCATTTT
15	TRBV20-1	TRBJ2-3	TRBD2	few	CSASTSGGSTDTQYF	TGCAGTGCTAGTACTAGCGGGGGCTCTACAGATACGCAGTATTTT
16	TRBV10-3	TRBJ2-1	-	-	CAISELGSFSNNEQFF	TGTGCCATCAGTGAGCTCGGGAGTTTTTCAAACAATGAGCAGTTCTTC
14	TRBV12-3/TRBV12-4	TRBJ1-2	-	few	CASSSPPATYGYTF	TGTGCCAGCAGTTCCCCCCCTGCTACCTATGGCTACACCTTC
11	TRBV5-6	TRBJ2-7	-	-	CASSFNYEQYF	TGTGCCAGCAGTTTCAACTACGAGCAGTACTTC
15	TRBV6-2/TRBV6-3	TRBJ2-5	-	-	CASSYPLGGQETQYF	TGTGCCAGCAGTTACCCCCTAGGGGGCCAAGAGACCCAGTACTTC
13	TRBV7-9	TRBJ2-5	-	-	CASSKRQRETQYF	TGTGCCAGCAGCAAAAGACAGAGAGAGACCCAGTACTTC
15	TRBV6-1	TRBJ1-1	-	few	CASSKRQAQNTEAFF	TGTGCCAGCAGTAAGCGACAGGCCCAGAACACTGAAGCTTTCTTT
19	TRBV4-1	TRBJ2-3	TRBD2	-	CASSQDISLGLAGTDTQYF	TGCGCCAGCAGCCAAGATATCAGCTTGGGACTAGCAGGCACAGATACGCAGTATTTT
11	TRBV5-1	TRBJ2-1	TRBD2	many	CASSTGLEQFF	TGCGCCAGCAGCACGGGACTAGAGCAGTTCTTC
15	TRBV15	TRBJ2-1	-	few	CATSRDSSPYNEQFF	TGTGCCACCAGCAGAGATAGTTCACCATACAATGAGCAGTTCTTC